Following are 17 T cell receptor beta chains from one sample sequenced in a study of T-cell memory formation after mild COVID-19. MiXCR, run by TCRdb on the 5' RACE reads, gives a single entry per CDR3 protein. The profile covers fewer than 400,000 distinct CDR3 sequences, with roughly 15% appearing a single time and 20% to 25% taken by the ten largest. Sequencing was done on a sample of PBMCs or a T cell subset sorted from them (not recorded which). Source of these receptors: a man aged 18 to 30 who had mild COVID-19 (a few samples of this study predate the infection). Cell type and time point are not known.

CDR3 region: CASRQGFGHSPLHF. CDR3 coding DNA: TGTGCCAGCAGACAGGGATTCGGACATTCACCCCTCCACTTT. The J gene is TRBJ1-6, the V gene TRBV6-5; weak D call: TRBD1 (6 bases). Germline loops: CDR1 MNHEY, CDR2 SVGAGI. V lost 6 bases and J lost 8, with 14 bases in between. CDR3 length: 14 residues.

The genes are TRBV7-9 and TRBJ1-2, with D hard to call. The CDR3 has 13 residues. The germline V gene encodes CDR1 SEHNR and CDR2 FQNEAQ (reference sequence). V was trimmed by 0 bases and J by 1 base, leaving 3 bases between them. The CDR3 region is CASSLAINYGYTF. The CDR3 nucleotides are TGTGCCAGCAGCTTAGCGATTAACTATGGCTACACCTTC.

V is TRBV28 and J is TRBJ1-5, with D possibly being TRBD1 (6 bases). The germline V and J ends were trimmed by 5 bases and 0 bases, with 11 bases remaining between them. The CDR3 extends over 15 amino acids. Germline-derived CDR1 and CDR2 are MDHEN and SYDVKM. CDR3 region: CASSALDSSNQPQHF. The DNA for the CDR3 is TGTGCCAGCAGTGCCTTGGACAGTAGCAATCAGCCCCAGCATTTT.

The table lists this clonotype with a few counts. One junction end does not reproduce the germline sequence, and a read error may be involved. The CDR3 DNA is TGTGCTAGCAGCTCAAGCTTCCGGACAGGATCGGAGACCCAGTACTTC. The encoded protein is CASSSSFRTGSETQYF. The chain combines TRBV7-7 with TRBJ2-5; 7 bases map to TRBD1. Germline V gene lookup returns CDR1 SSHAT and CDR2 FNYEAQ (reference sequence). CDR3 size: 16 residues.

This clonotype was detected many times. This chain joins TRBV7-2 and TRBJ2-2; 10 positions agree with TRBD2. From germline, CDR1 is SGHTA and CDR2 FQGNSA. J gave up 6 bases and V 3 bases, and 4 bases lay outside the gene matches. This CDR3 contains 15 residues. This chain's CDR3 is CASSLSGGAPGELFF. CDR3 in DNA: TGTGCCAGCAGCTTGAGCGGGGGGGCCCCCGGGGAGCTGTTTTTT.

CDR3 protein: CASSQDRGSPDTQYF. The CDR3 DNA sequence: TGTGCCAGCAGCCAAGATCGAGGGAGCCCAGATACGCAGTATTTT. The V gene is TRBV3-1, the J gene TRBJ2-3, with a weak D call TRBD2 (5 bases). Germline values: CDR1 LGHDT, CDR2 YNNKEL (reference sequence). Trimming pared 0 bases from V and 4 bases from J, leaving 11 bases between. The CDR3 consists of 15 residues.

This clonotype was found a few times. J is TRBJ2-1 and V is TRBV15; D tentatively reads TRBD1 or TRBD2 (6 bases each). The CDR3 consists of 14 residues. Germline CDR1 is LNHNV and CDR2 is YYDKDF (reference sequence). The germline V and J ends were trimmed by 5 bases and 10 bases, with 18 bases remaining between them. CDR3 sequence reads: CATSPRAGAGEQFF. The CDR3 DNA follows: TGTGCCACCAGCCCGAGAGCAGGGGCGGGGGAGCAGTTCTTC.

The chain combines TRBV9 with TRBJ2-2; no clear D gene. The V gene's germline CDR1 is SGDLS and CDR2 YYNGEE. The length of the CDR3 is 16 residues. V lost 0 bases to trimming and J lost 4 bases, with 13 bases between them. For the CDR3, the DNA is TGTGCCAGCAGCGTAGAGGCGGCTGGTCGCACCGGGGAGCTGTTTTTT. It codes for CASSVEAAGRTGELFF.

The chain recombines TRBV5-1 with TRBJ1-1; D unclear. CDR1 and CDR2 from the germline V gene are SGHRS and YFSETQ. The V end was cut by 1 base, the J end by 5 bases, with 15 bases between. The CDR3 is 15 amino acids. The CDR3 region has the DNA TGCGCCAGCAGCTTGATGGGTCAAATGGGGACTGAAGCTTTCTTT. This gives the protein CASSLMGQMGTEAFF.

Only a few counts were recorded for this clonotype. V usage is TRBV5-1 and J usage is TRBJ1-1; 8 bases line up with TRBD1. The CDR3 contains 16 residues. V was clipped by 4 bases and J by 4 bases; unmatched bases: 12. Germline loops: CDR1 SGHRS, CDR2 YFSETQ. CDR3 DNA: TGCGCCAGCAGCCCCCAAATTTCAGGGGGCGGCACTGAAGCTTTCTTT. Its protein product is CASSPQISGGGTEAFF.

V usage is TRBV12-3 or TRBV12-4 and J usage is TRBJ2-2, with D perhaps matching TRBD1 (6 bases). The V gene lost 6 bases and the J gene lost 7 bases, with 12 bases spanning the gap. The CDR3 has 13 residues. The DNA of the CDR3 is TGTGCCAGCAGAACCCAGGGGTACGGGGAGCTGTTTTTT. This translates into CASRTQGYGELFF.

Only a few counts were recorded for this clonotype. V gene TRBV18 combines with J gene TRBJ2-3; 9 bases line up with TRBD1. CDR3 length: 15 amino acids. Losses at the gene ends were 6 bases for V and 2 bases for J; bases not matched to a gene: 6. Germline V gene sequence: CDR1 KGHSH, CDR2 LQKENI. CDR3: CASSLGTGNTDTQYF. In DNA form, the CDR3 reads TGTGCCAGCTCGCTCGGGACAGGGAACACAGATACGCAGTATTTT.

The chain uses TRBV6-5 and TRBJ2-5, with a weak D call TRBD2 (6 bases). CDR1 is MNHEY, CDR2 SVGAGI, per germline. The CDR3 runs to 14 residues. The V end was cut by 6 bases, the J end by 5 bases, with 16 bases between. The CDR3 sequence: CASSERAGSETQYF. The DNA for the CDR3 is TGTGCCAGCAGCGAACGGGCGGGGTCGGAGACCCAGTACTTC.

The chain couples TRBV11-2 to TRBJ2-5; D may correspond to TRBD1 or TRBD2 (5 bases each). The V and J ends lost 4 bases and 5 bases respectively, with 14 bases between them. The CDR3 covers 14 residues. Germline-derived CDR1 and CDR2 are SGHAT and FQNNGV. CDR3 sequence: CASSSLGVAETQYF. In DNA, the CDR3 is TGTGCCAGCAGCTCATTAGGGGTAGCGGAGACCCAGTACTTC.

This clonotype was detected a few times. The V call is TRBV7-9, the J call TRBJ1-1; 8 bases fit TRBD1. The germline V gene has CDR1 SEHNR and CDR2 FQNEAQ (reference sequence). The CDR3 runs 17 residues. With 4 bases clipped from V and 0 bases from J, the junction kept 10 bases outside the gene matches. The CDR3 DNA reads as TGTGCCAGCAGCTCAGCAGCCGGGACAGGTCTGAACACTGAAGCTTTCTTT. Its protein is CASSSAAGTGLNTEAFF.

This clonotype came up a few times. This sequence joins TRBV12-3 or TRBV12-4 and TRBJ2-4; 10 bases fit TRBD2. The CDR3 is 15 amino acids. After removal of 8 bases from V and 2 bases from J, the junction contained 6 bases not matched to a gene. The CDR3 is CASRTAGGPKNIQYF. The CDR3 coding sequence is TGTGCCAGCCGTACAGCGGGGGGGCCCAAAAACATTCAGTACTTC.

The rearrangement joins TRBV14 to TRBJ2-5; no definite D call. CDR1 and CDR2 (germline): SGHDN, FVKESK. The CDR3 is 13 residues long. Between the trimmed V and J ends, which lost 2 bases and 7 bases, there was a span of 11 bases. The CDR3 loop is CASSQSATGTQYF. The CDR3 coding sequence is TGTGCCAGCAGCCAATCAGCTACGGGGACCCAGTACTTC.